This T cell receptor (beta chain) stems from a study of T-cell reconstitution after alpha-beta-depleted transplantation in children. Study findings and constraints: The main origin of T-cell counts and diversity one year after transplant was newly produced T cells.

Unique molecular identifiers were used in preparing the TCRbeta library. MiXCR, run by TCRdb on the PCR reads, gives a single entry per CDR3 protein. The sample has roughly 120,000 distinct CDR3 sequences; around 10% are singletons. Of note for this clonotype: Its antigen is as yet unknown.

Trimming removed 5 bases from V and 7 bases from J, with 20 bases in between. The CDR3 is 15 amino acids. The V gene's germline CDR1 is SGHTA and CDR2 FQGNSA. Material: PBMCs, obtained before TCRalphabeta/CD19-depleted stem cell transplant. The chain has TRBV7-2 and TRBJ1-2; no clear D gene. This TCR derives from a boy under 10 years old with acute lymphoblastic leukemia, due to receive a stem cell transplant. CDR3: CASSPLSGTTSGYTF. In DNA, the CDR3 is TGTGCCAGCAGCCCCCTTTCAGGTACAACGTCTGGCTACACCTTC.